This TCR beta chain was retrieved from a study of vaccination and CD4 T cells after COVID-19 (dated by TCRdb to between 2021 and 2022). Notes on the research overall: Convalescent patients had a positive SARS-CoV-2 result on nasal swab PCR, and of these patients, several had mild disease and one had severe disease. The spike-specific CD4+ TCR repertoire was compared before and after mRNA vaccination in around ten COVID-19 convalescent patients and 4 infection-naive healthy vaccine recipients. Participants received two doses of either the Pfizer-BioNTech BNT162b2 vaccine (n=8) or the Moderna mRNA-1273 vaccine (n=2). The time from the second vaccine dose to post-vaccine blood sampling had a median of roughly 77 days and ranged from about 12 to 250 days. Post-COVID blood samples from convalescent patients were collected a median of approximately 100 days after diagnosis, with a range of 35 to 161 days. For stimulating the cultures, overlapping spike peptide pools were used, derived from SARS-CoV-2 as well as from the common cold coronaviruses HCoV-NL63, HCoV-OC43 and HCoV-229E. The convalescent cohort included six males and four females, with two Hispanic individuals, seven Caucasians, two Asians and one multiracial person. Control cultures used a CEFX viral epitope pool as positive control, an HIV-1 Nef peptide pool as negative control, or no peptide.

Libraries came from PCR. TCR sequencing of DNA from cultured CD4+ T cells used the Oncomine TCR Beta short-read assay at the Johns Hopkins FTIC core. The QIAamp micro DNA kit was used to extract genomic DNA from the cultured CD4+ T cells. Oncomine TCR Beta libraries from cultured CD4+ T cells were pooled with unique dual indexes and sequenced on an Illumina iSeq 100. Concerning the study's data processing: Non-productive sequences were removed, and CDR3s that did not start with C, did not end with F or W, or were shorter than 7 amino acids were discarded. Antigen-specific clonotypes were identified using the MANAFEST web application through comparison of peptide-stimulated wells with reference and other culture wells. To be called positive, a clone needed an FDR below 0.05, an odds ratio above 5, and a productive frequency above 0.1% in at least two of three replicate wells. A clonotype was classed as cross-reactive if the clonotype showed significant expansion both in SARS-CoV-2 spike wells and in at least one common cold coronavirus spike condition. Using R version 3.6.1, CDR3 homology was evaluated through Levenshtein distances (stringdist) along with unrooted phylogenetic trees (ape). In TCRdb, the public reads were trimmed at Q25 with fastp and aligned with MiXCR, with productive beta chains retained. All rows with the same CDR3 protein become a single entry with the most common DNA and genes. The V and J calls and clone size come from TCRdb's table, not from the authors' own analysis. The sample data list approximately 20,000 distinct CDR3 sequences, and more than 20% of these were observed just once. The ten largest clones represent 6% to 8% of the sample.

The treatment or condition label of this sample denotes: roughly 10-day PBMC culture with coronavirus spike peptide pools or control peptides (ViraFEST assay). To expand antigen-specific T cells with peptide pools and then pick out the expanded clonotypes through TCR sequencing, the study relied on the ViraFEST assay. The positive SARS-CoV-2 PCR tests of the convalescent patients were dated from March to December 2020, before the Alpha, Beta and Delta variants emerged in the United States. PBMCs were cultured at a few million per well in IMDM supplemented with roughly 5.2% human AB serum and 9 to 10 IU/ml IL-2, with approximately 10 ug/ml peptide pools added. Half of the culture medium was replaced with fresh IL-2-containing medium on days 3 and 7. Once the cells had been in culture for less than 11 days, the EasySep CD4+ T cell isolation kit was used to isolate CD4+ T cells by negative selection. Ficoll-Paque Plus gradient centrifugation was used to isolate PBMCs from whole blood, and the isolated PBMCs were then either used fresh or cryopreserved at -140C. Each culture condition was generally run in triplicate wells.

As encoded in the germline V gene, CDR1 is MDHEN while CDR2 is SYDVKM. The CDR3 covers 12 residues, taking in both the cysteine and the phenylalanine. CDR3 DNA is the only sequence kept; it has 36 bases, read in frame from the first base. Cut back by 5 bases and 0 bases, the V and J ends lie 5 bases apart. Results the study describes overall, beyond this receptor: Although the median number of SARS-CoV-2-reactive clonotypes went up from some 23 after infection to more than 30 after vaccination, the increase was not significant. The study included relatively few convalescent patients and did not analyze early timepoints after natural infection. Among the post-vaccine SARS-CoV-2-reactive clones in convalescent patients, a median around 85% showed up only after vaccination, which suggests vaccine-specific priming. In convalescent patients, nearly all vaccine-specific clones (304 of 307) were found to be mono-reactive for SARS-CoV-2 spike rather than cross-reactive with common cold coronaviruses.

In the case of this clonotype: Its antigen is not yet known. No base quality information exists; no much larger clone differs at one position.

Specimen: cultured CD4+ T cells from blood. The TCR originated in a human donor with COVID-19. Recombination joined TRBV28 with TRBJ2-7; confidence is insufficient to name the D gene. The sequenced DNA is TGTGCCAGCAGTGAGAGCTCCTACGAGCAGTACTTC. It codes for CASSESSYEQYF.